The 11 T cell receptor beta chains reported below all come from one sample, sequenced in a study of control samples from healthy donors and cancer patients. Assay used: immunoSEQ multiplex PCR; TCRdb lists only in-frame clones, some missing. The sample contains 40,000 to 45,000 clones, 70% to 75% of which appear only once. The sequenced sample was formalin-fixed, paraffin-embedded tissue. These receptors all stem from a male donor with melanoma.

V gene TRBV21-1 combines with J gene TRBJ1-3; the table gives TRBD1 as D, unverified against the DNA. TRBV21-1 is a pseudogene segment. This CDR3 is 15 amino acids long. The CDR3 DNA reads TGTGCCAGCAGCAAAGGAGGGGGCCTGGGAAACACCATATATTTT. It yields the protein CASSKGGGLGNTIYF.

The chain carries TRBV6-4 and TRBJ2-2; D is possibly TRBD1 (6 bases). CDR1 and CDR2 from the germline V gene are MRHNA and SNTAGT. Trimming shortened V by 4 bases and J by 0 bases, and 15 bases separated the two germline ends. The CDR3 is 17 amino acids. CDR3 nucleotide sequence: TGTGCCAGCAGTGCCCACCGGACAGAACCGAACACCGGGGAGCTGTTTTTT. Translation: CASSAHRTEPNTGELFF.

This clone occurred a few times. V and J are TRBV24-1 and TRBJ2-5; the D gene is possibly TRBD2 (6 bases). Germline lookup yields CDR1 KGHDR and CDR2 SFDVKD. V was pared by 4 bases and J by 7 bases, with 18 bases between. The CDR3 extends over 15 amino acids. This CDR3 is CATSDGGTALGTQYF. The CDR3 DNA is TGTGCCACCAGTGACGGCGGGACGGCCCTAGGGACCCAGTACTTC.

This clone was seen only a few times. In the same sample, other DNA sequences code for this CDR3. V usage is TRBV7-9 and J usage is TRBJ1-2, with 10 bases aligning to TRBD1. The CDR3 contains 15 residues. Unmatched junction bases numbered 7, after V lost 2 bases and J lost 7 bases. Per the germline V gene, CDR1 is SEHNR and CDR2 is FQNEAQ (reference sequence). The CDR3 DNA follows: TGTGCCAGCAGCTTAACCGGGACAGGGGAGGGTGGCTACACCTTC. It codes for CASSLTGTGEGGYTF.

This clone was recorded a few times. This rearrangement joins TRBV7-9 to TRBJ2-2; TRBD2 agrees at 10 bases. The CDR3 has 18 residues. The germline gives CDR1 SEHNR, CDR2 FQNEAQ (reference sequence). The V segment lost 5 bases and the J segment 5 bases; nucleotides outside the gene matches: 14. The CDR3 loop reads CASSPPFRLAGVTGELFF. The CDR3 nucleotides are TGTGCCAGCAGCCCACCCTTCAGGCTAGCGGGAGTTACCGGGGAGCTGTTTTTT.

This clone was recorded a few times. One junction end does not reproduce the germline sequence, and a read error may be involved. The rearrangement uses TRBV12-3 or TRBV12-4 and TRBJ2-7; D is tentatively TRBD1 or TRBD2 (5 bases each). This CDR3 comprises 11 residues. The CDR3 reads CASSPGKEEFF. The CDR3 nucleotides are TGTGCCAGCAGTCCAGGGAAGGAGGAGTTCTTC.

CDR3 protein: CASSRASAANTGELFF. CDR3 DNA sequence: TGTGCCAGCTCCCGAGCATCTGCAGCGAACACCGGGGAGCTGTTTTTT. The chain carries TRBV18 and TRBJ2-2; D remains ambiguous. The V gene's germline CDR1 is KGHSH and CDR2 LQKENI. Trimming cost V 6 bases and J 0 bases, with 14 bases left between them. This CDR3 is built from 16 residues. The whole variable domain, filled in from reference TRBV18 and TRBJ2-2, reads NAGVMQNPRHLVRRRGQEARLRCSPMKGHSHVYWYRQLPEEGLKFMVYLQKENIIDESGMPKERFSAEFPKEGPSILRIQQVVRGDSAAYFCASSRASAANTGELFFGEGSRLTVL.

The DNA for the CDR3 is TGTGCCAGTGGGACAGGGGGTTTCACAGATACGCAGTATTTT. This gives the protein CASGTGGFTDTQYF. The J gene is TRBJ2-3, the V gene TRBV6-5, with TRBD1 identical over 11 bases. The germline V gene has CDR1 MNHEY and CDR2 SVGAGI. V lost 9 bases and J lost 2; bases outside the gene matches: 4. The CDR3 length is 14 residues.

The chain uses TRBV11-2 and TRBJ2-2; perhaps TRBD2 as D (6 bases). CDR1 and CDR2 (germline): SGHAT, FQNNGV. Trimming took off 5 bases at V and 7 bases at J, with 14 bases between the two ends. The CDR3 length is 14 residues. The CDR3 nucleotides are TGTGCCAGCAGCCCAAGCGGGTACTTCGGGGAGCTGTTTTTT. Translated, it gives CASSPSGYFGELFF.

The rearrangement uses TRBV10-3 and TRBJ2-5; no reliable D call. Per the germline V gene, CDR1 is ENHRY and CDR2 is SYGVKD. Deletions cut 3 bases from V and 1 base from J, with 9 bases between. CDR3 length: 14 residues. The CDR3: CAISDARTQETQYF. The CDR3 bases are TGTGCCATCAGTGACGCACGGACCCAAGAGACCCAGTACTTC.

The chain joins TRBV5-6 to TRBJ2-1, with 11 bases lining up with TRBD2. The CDR3 is 17 amino acids. Germline CDR1 is SGHDT and CDR2 is YYEEEE. J lost 3 bases, V lost 4 bases, and 9 bases had no gene match. CDR3 nucleotides: TGTGCCAGCAGCCAGTACTCGGGACTAGCGGTCTACAATGAGCAGTTCTTC. Its protein is CASSQYSGLAVYNEQFF.